These 7 T cell receptor beta chains share one sample of origin, sequenced in a study of regulatory T cells in long-lasting Graves disease. For TCR beta, libraries came from iRepertoire HTBI primers and Arm-PCR of CDR3 regions. Using its own MiXCR run on the multiplex PCR reads, TCRdb lists one record per CDR3 protein. Counted here are over 650,000 distinct CDR3 sequences, about 30% occurring once; the ten biggest clones make up around 42%. Specified time point: persistent/refractory GD, antithyroid drugs over 5 years with positive TRAb. Extracted PBMC RNA gave rise to the TCR library. Source: peripheral blood mononuclear cells (PBMCs), taken when the disease was refractory, from a patient treated with antithyroid drugs. These TCRs come from a female donor with Graves disease.

This clonotype has at least ten counts. The rearrangement uses TRBV12-3 or TRBV12-4 and TRBJ2-7, with a tentative D call TRBD2 (6 bases). CDR3 length equals 13 residues. V lost 6 bases and J 2 bases, leaving 11 bases between the germline ends. In DNA form, the CDR3 reads TGTGCCAGCAGCTCGGGGGTTACCTACGAGCAGTACTTC. Protein sequence: CASSSGVTYEQYF.

This rearrangement joins TRBV2 to TRBJ1-4, with 9 bases lining up with TRBD1. The V gene's germline CDR1 is SNHLY and CDR2 FYNNEI. Unmatched junction bases numbered 7, after V lost 6 bases and J lost 8 bases. This CDR3 comprises 14 residues. CDR3 sequence (DNA): TGTGCCAGCAGGGTGGACAGGGGAGAAGAAAAACTGTTTTTT. It yields the protein CASRVDRGEEKLFF.

V is TRBV29-1 and J is TRBJ1-2; 7 bases align to TRBD1. The CDR3 loop spans 15 amino acids. CDR1 and CDR2 from the germline V gene are SQVTM and ANQGSEA. The junction had 14 bases not matched to a gene; V was cut back by 5 bases and J by 5 bases. CDR3 DNA sequence: TGCAGCGTTCCTGATTGGTCCGGGACAGAATATGGCTACACCTTC. Protein sequence: CSVPDWSGTEYGYTF.

This clonotype appeared many times. The chain joins TRBV12-3 or TRBV12-4 to TRBJ1-2; D is unclear. Trimming took 4 bases from V and 8 from J, leaving 11 bases between them. This CDR3 contains 12 residues. DNA of the CDR3: TGTGCCAGCAGTTATAACGAAGGAGGCTACACCTTC. Encoded protein: CASSYNEGGYTF.

The chain links TRBV7-6 to TRBJ2-5; D may be TRBD1 (5 bases). Germline loops: CDR1 SGHVS, CDR2 FNYEAQ. This CDR3 region has 15 residues. The V end lost 2 bases, the J end lost 1 base, and 11 bases lay between the germline ends. The CDR3 DNA sequence: TGTGCCAGCAGCTTAATTGACAGACTCCAAGAGACCCAGTACTTC. Translating gives CASSLIDRLQETQYF. Based on the CDR3 plus reference TRBV7-6 and TRBJ2-5, the full variable domain is GAGVSQSPRYKVTKRGQDVALRCDPISGHVSLYWYRQALGQGPEFLTYFNYEAQQDKSGLPNDRFSAERPEGSISTLTIQRTEQRDSAMYRCASSLIDRLQETQYFGPGTRLLVL.

This clonotype was found a few times. The gene calls are TRBV28 and TRBJ2-4; 11 bases align to TRBD2. CDR1 and CDR2 (germline): MDHEN, SYDVKM. V shed 5 bases, J shed 3 bases, and the junction held 12 bases outside the gene matches. The CDR3 extends over 18 amino acids. CDR3 sequence reads: CASSIPGLAASSKNIQYF. CDR3 coding DNA: TGTGCCAGCAGTATCCCGGGACTAGCGGCGTCGAGCAAAAACATTCAGTACTTC.

Here the CDR3 DNA reads TGTGCCTGGAGTGGAGGGGCACCCTCTGGGGCCAACGTCCTGACTTTC. This codes for CAWSGGAPSGANVLTF. This chain uses TRBV30 with TRBJ2-6; D might be TRBD1 or TRBD2, each matching 5 bases. This CDR3 contains 16 residues. The V and J ends lost 1 base and 0 bases respectively, with 10 bases between them. Germline assignment: CDR1 GTSNPN and CDR2 SVGIG (reference sequence).